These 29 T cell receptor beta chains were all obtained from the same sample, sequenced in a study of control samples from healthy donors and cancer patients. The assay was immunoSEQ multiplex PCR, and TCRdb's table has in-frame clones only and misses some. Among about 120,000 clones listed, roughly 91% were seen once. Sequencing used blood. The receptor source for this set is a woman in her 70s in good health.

As DNA, the CDR3 is TGTGCCAGCAGTCTCGGGACAGGGGGCAACGAGCAGTACTTC. It translates to CASSLGTGGNEQYF. V usage is TRBV6-6 and J usage is TRBJ2-7; 12 bases map to TRBD1. The germline CDR1 and CDR2 sequences are MNHNY and SVGAGI (reference sequence). CDR3 length: 14 residues. The V segment lost 5 bases and the J segment 5 bases; nucleotides outside the gene matches: 4.

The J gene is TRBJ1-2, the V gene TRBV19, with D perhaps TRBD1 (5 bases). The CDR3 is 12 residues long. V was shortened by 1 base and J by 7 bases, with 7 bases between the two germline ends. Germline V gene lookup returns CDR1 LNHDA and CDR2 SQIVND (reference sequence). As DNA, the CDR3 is TGTGCCAGTAGTATAGGACAGAGTGGCTACACCTTC. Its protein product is CASSIGQSGYTF.

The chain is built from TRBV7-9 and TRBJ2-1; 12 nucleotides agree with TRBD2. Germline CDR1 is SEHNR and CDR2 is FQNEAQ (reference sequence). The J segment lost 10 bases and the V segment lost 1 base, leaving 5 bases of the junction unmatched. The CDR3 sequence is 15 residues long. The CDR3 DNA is TGTGCCAGCAGCTTAGGGCTAGCGGGGGGGCTCGAGCAGTTCTTC. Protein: CASSLGLAGGLEQFF. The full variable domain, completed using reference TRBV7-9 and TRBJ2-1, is DTGVSQNPRHKITKRGQNVTFRCDPISEHNRLYWYRQTLGQGPEFLTYFQNEAQLEKSRLLSDRFSAERPKGSFSTLEIQRTEQGDSAMYLCASSLGLAGGLEQFFGPGTRLTVL.

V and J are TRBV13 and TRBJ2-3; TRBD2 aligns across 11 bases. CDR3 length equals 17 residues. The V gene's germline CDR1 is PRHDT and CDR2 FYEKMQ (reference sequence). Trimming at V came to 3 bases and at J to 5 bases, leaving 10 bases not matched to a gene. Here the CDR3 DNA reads TGTGCCAGCAGCTTGGGGGAACTAGCGGGGGTGAAAGATACGCAGTATTTT. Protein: CASSLGELAGVKDTQYF.

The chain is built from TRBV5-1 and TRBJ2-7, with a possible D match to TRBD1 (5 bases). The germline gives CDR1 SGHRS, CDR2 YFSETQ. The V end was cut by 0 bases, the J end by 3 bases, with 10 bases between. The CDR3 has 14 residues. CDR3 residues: CASSLVGVGYEQYF. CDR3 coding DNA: TGCGCCAGCAGCTTGGTAGGGGTAGGCTACGAGCAGTACTTC.

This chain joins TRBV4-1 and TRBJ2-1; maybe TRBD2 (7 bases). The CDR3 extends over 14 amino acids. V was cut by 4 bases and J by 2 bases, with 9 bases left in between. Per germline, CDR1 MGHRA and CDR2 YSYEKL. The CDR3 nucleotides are TGCGCCAGCAGCCGGGGGGGCGCCTACAATGAGCAGTTCTTC. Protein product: CASSRGGAYNEQFF.

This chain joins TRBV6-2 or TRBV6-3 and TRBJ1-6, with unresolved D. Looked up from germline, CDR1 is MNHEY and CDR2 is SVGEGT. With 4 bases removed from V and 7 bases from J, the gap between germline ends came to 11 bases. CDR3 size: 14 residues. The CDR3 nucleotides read TGTGCCAGCAGTTGGAGCGGGGTAAATTCACCCCTCCACTTT. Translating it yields CASSWSGVNSPLHF.

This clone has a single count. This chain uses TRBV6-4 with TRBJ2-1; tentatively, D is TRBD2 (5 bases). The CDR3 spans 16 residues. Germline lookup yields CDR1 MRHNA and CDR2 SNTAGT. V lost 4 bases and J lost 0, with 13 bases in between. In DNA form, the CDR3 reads TGTGCCAGCAGTGCGCGGACGGGAAGCTCCTACAATGAGCAGTTCTTC. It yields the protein CASSARTGSSYNEQFF.

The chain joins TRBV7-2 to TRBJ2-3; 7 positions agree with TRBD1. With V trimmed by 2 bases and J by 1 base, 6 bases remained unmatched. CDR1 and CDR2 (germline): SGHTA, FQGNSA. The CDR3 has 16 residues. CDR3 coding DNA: TGTGCCAGCAGCTTAAGAGGGGGCTCCGGCACAGATACGCAGTATTTT. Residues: CASSLRGGSGTDTQYF.

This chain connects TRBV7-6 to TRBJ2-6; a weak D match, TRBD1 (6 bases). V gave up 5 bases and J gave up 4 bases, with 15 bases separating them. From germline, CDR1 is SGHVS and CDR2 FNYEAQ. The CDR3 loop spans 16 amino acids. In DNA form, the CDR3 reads TGTGCCAGCAGCGCGCACCAGGGGACCGGGGCCAACGTCCTGACTTTC. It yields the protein CASSAHQGTGANVLTF.

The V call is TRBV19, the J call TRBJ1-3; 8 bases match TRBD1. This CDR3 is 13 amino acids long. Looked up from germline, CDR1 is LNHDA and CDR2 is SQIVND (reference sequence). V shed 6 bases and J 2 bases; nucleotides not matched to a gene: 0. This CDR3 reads CASRGQAGNTIYF. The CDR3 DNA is TGTGCCAGTAGGGGACAGGCTGGAAACACCATATATTTT.

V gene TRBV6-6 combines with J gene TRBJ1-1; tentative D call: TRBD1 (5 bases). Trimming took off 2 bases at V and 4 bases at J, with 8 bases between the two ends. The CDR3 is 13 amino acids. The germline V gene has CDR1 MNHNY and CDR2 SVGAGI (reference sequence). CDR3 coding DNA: TGTGCCAGCAGTTACGAGGGGAGCACTGAAGCTTTCTTT. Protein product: CASSYEGSTEAFF.

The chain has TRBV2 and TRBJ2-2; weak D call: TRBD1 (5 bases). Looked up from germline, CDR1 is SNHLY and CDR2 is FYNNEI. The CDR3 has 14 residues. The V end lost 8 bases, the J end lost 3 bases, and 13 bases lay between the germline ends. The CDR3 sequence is CASRLTVDTGELFF. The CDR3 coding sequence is TGTGCCAGCCGCTTGACAGTAGACACCGGGGAGCTGTTTTTT. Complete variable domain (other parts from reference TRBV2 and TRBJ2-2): EPEVTQTPSHQVTQMGQEVILRCVPISNHLYFYWYRQILGQKVEFLVSFYNNEISEKSEIFDDQFSVERPDGSNFTLKIRSTKLEDSAMYFCASRLTVDTGELFFGEGSRLTVL.

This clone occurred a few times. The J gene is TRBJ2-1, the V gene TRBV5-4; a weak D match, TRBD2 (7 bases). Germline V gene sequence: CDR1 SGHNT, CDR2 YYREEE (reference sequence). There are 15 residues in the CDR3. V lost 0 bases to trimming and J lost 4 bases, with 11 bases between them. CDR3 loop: CASSLVGGPYNEQFF. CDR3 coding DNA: TGTGCCAGCAGCTTGGTCGGGGGGCCATACAATGAGCAGTTCTTC. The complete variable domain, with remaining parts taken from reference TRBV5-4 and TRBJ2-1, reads ETGVTQSPTHLIKTRGQQVTLRCSSQSGHNTVSWYQQALGQGPQFIFQYYREEENGRGNFPPRFSGLQFPNYSSELNVNALELDDSALYLCASSLVGGPYNEQFFGPGTRLTVL.

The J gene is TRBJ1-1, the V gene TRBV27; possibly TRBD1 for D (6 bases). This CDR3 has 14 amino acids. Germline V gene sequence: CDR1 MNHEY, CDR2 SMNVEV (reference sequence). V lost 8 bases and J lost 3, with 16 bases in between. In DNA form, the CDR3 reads TGTGCCAGCGTTCGCAGGGGCGCACACACTGAAGCTTTCTTT. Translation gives CASVRRGAHTEAFF.

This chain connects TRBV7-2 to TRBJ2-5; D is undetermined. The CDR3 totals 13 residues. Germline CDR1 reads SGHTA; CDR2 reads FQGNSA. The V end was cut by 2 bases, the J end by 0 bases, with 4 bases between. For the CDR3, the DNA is TGTGCCAGCAGCTTAAGCAACCAAGAGACCCAGTACTTC. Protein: CASSLSNQETQYF. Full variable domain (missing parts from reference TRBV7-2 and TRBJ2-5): GAGVSQSPSNKVTEKGKDVELRCDPISGHTALYWYRQSLGQGLEFLIYFQGNSAPDKSGLPSDRFSAERTGGSVSTLTIQRTQQEDSAVYLCASSLSNQETQYFGPGTRLLVL.

The chain's CDR3 is CASSPTGLATQYF. The CDR3 nucleotides are TGTGCCAGCAGCCCGACAGGTCTGGCGACCCAGTACTTC. V usage is TRBV7-2 and J usage is TRBJ2-5, with D perhaps matching TRBD1 (6 bases). This CDR3 has 13 amino acids. V was cut by 5 bases and J by 7 bases, with 14 bases left in between. Looked up from germline, CDR1 is SGHTA and CDR2 is FQGNSA.

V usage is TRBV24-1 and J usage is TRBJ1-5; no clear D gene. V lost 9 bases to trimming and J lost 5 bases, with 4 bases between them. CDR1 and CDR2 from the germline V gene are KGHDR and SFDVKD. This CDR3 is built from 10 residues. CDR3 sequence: CATPDQPQHF. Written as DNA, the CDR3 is TGTGCCACCCCTGATCAGCCCCAGCATTTT.

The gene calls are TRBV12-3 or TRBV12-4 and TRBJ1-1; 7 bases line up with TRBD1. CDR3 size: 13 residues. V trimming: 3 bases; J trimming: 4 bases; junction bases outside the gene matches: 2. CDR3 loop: CASSFRGGTEAFF. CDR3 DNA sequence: TGTGCCAGCAGTTTCAGGGGGGGCACTGAAGCTTTCTTT.

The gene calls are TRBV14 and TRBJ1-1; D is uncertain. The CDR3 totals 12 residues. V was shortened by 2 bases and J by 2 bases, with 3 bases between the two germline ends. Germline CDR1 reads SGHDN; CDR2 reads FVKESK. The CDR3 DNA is TGTGCCAGCAGCCAAAGAAACACTGAAGCTTTCTTT. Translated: CASSQRNTEAFF.

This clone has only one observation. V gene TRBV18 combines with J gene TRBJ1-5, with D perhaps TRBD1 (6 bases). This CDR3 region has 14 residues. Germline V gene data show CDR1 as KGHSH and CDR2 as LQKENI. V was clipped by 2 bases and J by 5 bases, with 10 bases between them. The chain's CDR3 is CASSPGGSDQPQHF. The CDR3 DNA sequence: TGTGCCAGCTCACCAGGGGGCTCCGATCAGCCCCAGCATTTT.

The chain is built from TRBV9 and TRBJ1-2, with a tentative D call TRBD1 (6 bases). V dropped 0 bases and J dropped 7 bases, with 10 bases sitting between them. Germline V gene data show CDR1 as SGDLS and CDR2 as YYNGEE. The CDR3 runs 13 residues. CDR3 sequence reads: CASSVARGRGYTF. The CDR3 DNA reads TGTGCCAGCAGCGTAGCCAGGGGACGTGGCTACACCTTC.

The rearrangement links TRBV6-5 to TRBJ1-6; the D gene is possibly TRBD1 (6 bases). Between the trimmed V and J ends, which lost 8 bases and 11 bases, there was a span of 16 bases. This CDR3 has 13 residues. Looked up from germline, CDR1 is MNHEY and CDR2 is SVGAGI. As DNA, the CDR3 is TGTGCCAGCGGACCTGAGGGGGGGGCACCCCTCCACTTT. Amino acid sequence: CASGPEGGAPLHF.

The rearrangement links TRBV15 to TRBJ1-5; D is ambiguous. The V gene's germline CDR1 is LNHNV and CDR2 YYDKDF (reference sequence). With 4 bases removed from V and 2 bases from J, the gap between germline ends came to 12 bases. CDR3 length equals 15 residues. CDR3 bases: TGTGCCACCAGCACTTGGGGAGAGGGCAATCAGCCCCAGCATTTT. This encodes CATSTWGEGNQPQHF.

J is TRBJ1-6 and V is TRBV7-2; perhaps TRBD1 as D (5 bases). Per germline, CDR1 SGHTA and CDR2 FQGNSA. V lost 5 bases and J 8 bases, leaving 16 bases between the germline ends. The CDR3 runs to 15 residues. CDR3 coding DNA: TGTGCCAGCAGCAGCCGTGTCGGGGGGGATTCACCCCTCCACTTT. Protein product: CASSSRVGGDSPLHF.

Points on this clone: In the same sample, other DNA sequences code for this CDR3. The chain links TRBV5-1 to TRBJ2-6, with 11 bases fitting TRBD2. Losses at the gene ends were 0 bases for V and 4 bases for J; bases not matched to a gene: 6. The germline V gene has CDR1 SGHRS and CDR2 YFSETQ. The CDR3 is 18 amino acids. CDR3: CASSLELAGGPGANVLTF. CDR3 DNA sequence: TGCGCCAGCAGCTTGGAGCTAGCGGGGGGTCCCGGGGCCAACGTCCTGACTTTC.

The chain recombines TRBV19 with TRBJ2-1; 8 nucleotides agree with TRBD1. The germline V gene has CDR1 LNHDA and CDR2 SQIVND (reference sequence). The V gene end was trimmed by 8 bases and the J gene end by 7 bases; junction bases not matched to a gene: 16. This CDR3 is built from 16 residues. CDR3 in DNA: TGTGCCAGTCACAAATCCCTTGGGACAGGCGGGAATGAGCAGTTCTTC. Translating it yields CASHKSLGTGGNEQFF.

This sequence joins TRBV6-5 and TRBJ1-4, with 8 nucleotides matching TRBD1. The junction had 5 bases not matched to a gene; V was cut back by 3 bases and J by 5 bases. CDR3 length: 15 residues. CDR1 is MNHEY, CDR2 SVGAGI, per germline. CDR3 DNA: TGTGCCAGCAGTTATAGTGACAGGGGAAATGAAAAACTGTTTTTT. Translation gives CASSYSDRGNEKLFF.

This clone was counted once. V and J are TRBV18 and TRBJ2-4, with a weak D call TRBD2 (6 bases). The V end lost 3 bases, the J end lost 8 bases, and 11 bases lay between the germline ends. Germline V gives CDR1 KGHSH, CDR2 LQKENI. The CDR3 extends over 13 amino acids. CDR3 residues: CASSPPPGDIQYF. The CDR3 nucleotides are TGTGCCAGCTCACCGCCGCCGGGAGACATTCAGTACTTC.